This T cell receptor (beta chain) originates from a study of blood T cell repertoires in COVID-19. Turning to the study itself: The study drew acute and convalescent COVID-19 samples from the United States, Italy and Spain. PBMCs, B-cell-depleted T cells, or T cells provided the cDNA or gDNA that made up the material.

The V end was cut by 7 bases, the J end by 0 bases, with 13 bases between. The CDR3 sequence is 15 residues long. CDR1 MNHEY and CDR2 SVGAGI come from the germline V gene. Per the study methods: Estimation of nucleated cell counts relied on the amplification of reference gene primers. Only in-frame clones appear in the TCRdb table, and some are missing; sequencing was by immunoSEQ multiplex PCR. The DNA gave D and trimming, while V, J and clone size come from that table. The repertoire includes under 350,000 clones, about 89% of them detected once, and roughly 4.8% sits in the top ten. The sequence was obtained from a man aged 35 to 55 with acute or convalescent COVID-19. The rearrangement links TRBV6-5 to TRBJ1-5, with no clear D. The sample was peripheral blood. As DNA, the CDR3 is TGTGCCAGCAATGTACAGCCGTATAGCAATCAGCCCCAGCATTTT. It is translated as CASNVQPYSNQPQHF.